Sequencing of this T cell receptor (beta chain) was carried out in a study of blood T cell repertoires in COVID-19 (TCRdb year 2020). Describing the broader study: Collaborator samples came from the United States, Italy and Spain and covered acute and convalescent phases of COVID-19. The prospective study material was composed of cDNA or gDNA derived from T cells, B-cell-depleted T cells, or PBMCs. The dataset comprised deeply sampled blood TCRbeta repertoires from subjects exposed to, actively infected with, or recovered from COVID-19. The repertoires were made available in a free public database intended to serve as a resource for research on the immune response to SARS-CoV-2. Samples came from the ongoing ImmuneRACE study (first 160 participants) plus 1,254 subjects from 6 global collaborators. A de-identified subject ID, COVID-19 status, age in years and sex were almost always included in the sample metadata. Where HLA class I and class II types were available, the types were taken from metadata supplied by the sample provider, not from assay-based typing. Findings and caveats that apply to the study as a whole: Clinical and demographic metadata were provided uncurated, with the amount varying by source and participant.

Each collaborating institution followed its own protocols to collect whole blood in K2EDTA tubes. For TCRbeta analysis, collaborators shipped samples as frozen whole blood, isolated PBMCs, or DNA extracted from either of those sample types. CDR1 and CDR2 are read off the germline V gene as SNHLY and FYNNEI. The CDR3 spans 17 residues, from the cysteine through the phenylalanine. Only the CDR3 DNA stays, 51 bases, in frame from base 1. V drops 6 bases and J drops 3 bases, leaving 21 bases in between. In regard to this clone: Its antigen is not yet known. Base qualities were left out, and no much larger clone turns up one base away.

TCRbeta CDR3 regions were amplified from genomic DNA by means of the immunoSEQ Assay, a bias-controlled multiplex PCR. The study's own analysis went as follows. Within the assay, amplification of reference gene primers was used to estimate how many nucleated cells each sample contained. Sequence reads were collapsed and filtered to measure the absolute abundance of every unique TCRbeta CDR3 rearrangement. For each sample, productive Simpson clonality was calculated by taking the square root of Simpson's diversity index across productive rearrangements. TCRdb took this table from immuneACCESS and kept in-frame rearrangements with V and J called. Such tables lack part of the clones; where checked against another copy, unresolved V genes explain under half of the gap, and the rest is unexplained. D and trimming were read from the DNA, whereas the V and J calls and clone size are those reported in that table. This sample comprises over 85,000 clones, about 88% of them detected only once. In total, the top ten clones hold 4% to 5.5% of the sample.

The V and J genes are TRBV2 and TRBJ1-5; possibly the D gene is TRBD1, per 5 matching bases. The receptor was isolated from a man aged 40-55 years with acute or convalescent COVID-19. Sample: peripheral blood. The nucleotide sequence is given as TGTGCCAGCAGCCTATTCGGGCGTAGACAGCACAATCAGCCCCAGCATTTT. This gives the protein CASSLFGRRQHNQPQHF.